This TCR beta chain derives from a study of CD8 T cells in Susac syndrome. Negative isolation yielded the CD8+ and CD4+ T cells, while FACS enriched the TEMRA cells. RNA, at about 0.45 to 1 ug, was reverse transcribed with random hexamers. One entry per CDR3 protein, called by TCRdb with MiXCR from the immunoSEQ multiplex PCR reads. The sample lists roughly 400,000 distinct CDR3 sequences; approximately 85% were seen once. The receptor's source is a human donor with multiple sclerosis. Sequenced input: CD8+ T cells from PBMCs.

CDR3 coding DNA: TGTGCCAGCAGTTACACGGACGGAATCTCCTACGAGCAGTACTTC. Translation gives CASSYTDGISYEQYF. The V and J genes are TRBV6-5 and TRBJ2-7; D not resolved. V lost 2 bases and J 0 bases, leaving 11 bases between the germline ends. CDR1 and CDR2 (germline): MNHEY, SVGAGI. This CDR3 spans 15 amino acids.